The rows below give T cell receptor beta chains drawn from one sample of a study of T cell responses to AZD1222 COVID-19 vaccine. Sequencing was performed with immunoSEQ multiplex PCR; in TCRdb, only in-frame clones are kept and a portion is missing. The repertoire holds about 130,000 clones, 85% seen once, with approximately 4.4% in the top ten. The sequences come from peripheral blood, collected 28 days after the second AZD1222 dose. These receptor sequences come from an adult who received the AZD1222 COVID-19 vaccine. The CDR3 runs from the conserved cysteine through the conserved F or W. Fields, in order: V gene, J gene, CDR3 protein.

TRBV30	TRBJ2-1	CAWSKERVLEQFF
TRBV12-3/TRBV12-4	TRBJ1-5	CASRPGDNQPQHF
TRBV21-1	TRBJ2-5	CASSNPPGGYQETQYF
TRBV6-1	TRBJ1-6	CASSEAGQTNSPLHF
TRBV30	TRBJ1-6	CALGGRASYNSPLHF
TRBV9	TRBJ2-5	CASSVSMVQETQYF
TRBV30	TRBJ1-2	CAWRFDRGPGYGYTF
TRBV29-1	TRBJ1-1	CSVDRDQNTEAFF
TRBV5-1	TRBJ1-4	CASSLAVGPRATNEKLFF
TRBV5-1	TRBJ1-5	CASSPGGSNQPQHF
TRBV11-1	TRBJ2-3	CASSLGPTSTDTQYF
TRBV6-2/TRBV6-3	TRBJ1-1	CASSSIQGTEAFF
TRBV5-4	TRBJ2-3	CASSLGPRQGTDTQYF
TRBV15	TRBJ2-7	CATSRRQGLPYEQYF
TRBV5-1	TRBJ2-1	CASSFDVASYNEQFF
TRBV5-4	TRBJ1-2	CASRSPRAYGYTF
TRBV12-3/TRBV12-4	TRBJ2-2	CASALLGELFF
TRBV10-3	TRBJ2-3	CAITTSGESSDTQYF
TRBV5-5	TRBJ1-1	CASSWDSNTEAFF